This TCR beta chain was recovered during a study of T cells expressing NK-cell markers. From germline, CDR1 is DFQATT and CDR2 SNEGSKA (reference sequence). CDR3 size: 12 residues. About this clonotype: Its antigen is still unknown.

UMIs were included in TCR beta cDNA generated by 5'RACE template switching. For each CDR3 protein, TCRdb gives one entry from its re-call of the 5' RACE reads, without DNA. The sample holds about 450,000 distinct CDR3 sequences. Study-wide points: HCMV specificity of the expanded NKG2C+ T cell clones was not established.

The chain combines TRBV20-1 with TRBJ2-2. This TCR came from a woman aged 18 to 75 in good health. Material: blood T cells: a sorted CD56 or NKG2C T cell subset, CD4+ or CD8+ T cells, or bulk PBMC T cells (not recorded which). This CDR3 is CSARDHAGELFF.